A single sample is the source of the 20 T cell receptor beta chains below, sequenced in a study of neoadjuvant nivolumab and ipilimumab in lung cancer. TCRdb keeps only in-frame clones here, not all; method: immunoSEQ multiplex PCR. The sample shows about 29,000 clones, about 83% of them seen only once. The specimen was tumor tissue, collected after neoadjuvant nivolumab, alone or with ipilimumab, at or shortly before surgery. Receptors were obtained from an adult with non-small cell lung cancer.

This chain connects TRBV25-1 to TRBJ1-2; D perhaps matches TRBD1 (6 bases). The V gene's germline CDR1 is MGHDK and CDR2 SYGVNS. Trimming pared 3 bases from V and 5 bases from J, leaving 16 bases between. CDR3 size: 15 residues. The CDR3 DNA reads TGTGCCAGCAGTGATTTTCAGGGGCCTACTTATGGCTACACCTTC. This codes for CASSDFQGPTYGYTF.

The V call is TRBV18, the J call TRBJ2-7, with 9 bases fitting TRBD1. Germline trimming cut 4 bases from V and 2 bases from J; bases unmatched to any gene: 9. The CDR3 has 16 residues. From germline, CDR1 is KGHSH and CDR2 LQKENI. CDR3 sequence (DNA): TGTGCCAGCTCACGAGGGACAGGGACCCAAACCTACGAGCAGTACTTC. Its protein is CASSRGTGTQTYEQYF.

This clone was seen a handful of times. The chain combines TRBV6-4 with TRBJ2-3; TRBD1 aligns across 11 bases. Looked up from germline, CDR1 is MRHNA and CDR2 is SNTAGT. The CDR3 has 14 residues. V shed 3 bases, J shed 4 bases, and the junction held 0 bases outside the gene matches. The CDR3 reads CASSEGQGADTQYF. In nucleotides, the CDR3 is TGTGCCAGCAGTGAGGGACAGGGGGCAGATACGCAGTATTTT.

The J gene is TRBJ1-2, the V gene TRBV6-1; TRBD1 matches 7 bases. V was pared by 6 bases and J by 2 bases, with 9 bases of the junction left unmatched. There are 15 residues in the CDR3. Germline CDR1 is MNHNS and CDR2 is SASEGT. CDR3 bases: TGTGCCAGCAGCGAATGGACAGGTCCCAACTATGGCTACACCTTC. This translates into CASSEWTGPNYGYTF.

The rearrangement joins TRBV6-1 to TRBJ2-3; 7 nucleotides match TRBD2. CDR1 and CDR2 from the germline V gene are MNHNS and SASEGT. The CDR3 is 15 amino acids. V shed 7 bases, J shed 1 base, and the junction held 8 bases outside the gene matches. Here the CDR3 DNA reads TGTGCCAGCACGAAGTGGGCGGGGGGCACAGATACGCAGTATTTT. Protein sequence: CASTKWAGGTDTQYF.

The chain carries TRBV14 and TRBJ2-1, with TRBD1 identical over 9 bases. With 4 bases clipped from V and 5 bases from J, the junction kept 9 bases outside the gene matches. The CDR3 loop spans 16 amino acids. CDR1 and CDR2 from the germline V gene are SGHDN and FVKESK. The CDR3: CASSRLGTGLHNEQFF. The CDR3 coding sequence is TGTGCCAGCAGCCGCCTGGGGACAGGGCTCCACAATGAGCAGTTCTTC.

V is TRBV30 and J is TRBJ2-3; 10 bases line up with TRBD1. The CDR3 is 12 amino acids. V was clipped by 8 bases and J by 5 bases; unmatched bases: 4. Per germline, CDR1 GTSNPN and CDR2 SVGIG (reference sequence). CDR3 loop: CARRTGGDTQYF. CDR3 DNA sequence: TGTGCCCGAAGGACAGGGGGAGATACGCAGTATTTT.

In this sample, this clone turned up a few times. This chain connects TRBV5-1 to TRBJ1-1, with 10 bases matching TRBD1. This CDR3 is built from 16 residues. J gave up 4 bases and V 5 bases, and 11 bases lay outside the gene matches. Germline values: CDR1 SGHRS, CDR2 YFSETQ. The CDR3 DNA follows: TGCGCCAGCAGTCCGGGACAGGGGATAGAGATCACTGAAGCTTTCTTT. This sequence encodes CASSPGQGIEITEAFF.

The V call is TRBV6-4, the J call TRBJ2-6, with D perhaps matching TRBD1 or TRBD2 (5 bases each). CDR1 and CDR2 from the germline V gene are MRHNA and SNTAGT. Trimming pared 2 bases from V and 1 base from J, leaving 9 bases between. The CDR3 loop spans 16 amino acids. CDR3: CASSDGTLSGANVLTF. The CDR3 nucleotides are TGTGCCAGCAGTGACGGGACGTTGTCTGGGGCCAACGTCCTGACTTTC.

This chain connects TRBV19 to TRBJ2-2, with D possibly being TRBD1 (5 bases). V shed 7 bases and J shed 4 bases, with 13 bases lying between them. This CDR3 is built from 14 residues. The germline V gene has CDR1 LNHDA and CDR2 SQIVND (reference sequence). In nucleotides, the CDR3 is TGTGCCAGTATGAGACAGAAAGCCACCGGGGAGCTGTTTTTT. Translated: CASMRQKATGELFF. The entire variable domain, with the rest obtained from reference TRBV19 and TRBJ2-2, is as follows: DGGITQSPKYLFRKEGQNVTLSCEQNLNHDAMYWYRQDPGQGLRLIYYSQIVNDFQKGDIAEGYSVSREKKESFPLTVTSAQKNPTAFYLCASMRQKATGELFFGEGSRLTVL.

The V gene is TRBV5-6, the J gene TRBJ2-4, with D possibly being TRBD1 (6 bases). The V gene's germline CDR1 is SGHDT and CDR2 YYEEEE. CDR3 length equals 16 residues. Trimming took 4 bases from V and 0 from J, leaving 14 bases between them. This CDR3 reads CASSLGQPLAKNIQYF. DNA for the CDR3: TGTGCCAGCAGCCTAGGACAGCCACTAGCCAAAAACATTCAGTACTTC.

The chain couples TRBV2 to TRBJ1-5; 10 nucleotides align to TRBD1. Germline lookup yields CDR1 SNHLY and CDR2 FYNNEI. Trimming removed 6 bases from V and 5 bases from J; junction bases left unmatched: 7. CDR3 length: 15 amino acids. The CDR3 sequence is CASSAGTGAYQPQHF. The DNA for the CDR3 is TGTGCCAGCAGCGCCGGGACAGGGGCATATCAGCCCCAGCATTTT.

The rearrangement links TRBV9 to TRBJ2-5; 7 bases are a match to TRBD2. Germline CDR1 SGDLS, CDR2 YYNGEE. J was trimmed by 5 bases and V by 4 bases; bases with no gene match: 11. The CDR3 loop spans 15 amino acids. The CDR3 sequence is CASSPEERERETQYF. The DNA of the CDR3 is TGTGCCAGCAGCCCAGAGGAGCGGGAAAGGGAGACCCAGTACTTC.

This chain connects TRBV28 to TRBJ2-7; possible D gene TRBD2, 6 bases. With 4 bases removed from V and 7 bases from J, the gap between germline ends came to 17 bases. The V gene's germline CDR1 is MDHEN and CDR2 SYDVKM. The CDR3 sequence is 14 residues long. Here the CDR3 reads CASSSPTSTKEQYF. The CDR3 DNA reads TGTGCCAGCAGTTCTCCGACTAGTACGAAGGAGCAGTACTTC.

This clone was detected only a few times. CDR3 loop: CASSQDLGGRDSYEQYF. In DNA, the CDR3 is TGCGCCAGCAGCCAAGACTTGGGCGGGAGGGACTCCTACGAGCAGTACTTC. The rearrangement links TRBV4-1 to TRBJ2-7, with TRBD2 identical over 9 bases. Germline loops: CDR1 MGHRA, CDR2 YSYEKL. The V segment lost 0 bases and the J segment 0 bases; nucleotides outside the gene matches: 6. This CDR3 has 17 residues.

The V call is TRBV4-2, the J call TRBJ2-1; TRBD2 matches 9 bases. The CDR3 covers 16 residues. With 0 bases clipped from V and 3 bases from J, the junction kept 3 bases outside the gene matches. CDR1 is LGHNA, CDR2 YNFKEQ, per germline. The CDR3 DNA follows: TGTGCCAGCAGCCAAGATAGACTAGCGGTCTACAATGAGCAGTTCTTC. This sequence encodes CASSQDRLAVYNEQFF.

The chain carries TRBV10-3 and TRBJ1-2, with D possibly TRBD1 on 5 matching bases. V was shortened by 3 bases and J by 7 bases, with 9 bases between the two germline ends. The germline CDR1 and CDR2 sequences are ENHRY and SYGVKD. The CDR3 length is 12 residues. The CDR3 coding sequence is TGTGCCATCAGTGATGAGGGGTCTGGCTACACCTTC. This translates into CAISDEGSGYTF.

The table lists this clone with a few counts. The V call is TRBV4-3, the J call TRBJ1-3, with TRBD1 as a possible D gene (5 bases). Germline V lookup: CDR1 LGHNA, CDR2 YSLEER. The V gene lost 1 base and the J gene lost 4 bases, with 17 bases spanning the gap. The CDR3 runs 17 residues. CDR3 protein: CASSQGRQSELGNTIYF. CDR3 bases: TGCGCCAGCAGCCAAGGTCGACAGTCGGAGTTAGGAAACACCATATATTTT.

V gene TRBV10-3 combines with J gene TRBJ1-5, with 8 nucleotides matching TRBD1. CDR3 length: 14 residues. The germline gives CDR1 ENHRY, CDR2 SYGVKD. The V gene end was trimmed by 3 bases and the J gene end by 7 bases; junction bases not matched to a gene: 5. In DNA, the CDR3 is TGTGCCATCAGTGACAGGGGGCTTATGCAGCCCCAGCATTTT. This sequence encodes CAISDRGLMQPQHF.

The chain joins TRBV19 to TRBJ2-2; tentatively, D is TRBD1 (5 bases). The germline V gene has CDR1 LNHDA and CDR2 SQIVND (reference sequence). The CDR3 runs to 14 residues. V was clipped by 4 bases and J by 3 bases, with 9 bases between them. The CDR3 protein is CASSKQQDTGELFF. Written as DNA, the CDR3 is TGTGCCAGTAGTAAACAACAGGACACCGGGGAGCTGTTTTTT.